Listed below are T cell receptor beta chains from one sample, sequenced in a study of cytomegalovirus exposure and HLA in healthy donors. Assay: immunoSEQ multiplex PCR; the TCRdb copy retains only in-frame clones and omits some. The sample includes about 270,000 clones, roughly two thirds of them seen just once. The sample was PBMCs. These receptors were obtained from a female donor in good health and CMV-seronegative. The CDR3 runs from the conserved cysteine through the conserved F or W. A D gene is named only where the DNA matches it firmly. A clone size is listed for some rows: how often the clone was seen (once, few, many), or a class if it is expanded.

V: TRBV6-6
size: .
J: TRBJ1-3
D: TRBD1
CDR3: CASGQGTGNTIYF
DNA: TGTGCCAGCGGACAGGGAACTGGAAACACCATATATTTT

V: TRBV5-1
size: .
J: TRBJ2-7
D: .
CDR3: CASSEPQGQQYF
DNA: TGCGCCAGCAGCGAACCTCAGGGTCAGCAGTACTTC

V: TRBV27
size: .
J: TRBJ1-1
D: TRBD1
CDR3: CASSPGQTINTEAFF
DNA: TGTGCCAGCAGTCCGGGACAGACTATCAACACTGAAGCTTTCTTT

V: TRBV6-5
size: .
J: TRBJ1-3
D: .
CDR3: CASSYAGHSGNTIYF
DNA: TGTGCCAGCAGTTACGCGGGCCACTCTGGAAACACCATATATTTT

V: TRBV7-6
size: .
J: TRBJ1-1
D: TRBD1
CDR3: CASSSTGNTEAFF
DNA: TGTGCCAGCAGCTCGACAGGGAACACCGAAGCTTTCTTT

V: TRBV5-1
size: .
J: TRBJ2-1
D: TRBD2
CDR3: CASRTTSVTYNEQFF
DNA: TGCGCCAGCAGGACTACTAGCGTAACCTACAATGAGCAGTTCTTC

V: TRBV5-1
size: .
J: TRBJ1-4
D: TRBD1
CDR3: CASTSSGGENEKLFF
DNA: TGCGCCAGCACCTCCTCAGGGGGCGAGAATGAAAAACTGTTTTTT

V: TRBV7-6
size: once
J: TRBJ2-7
D: .
CDR3: CASSGQFHEQYF
DNA: TGTGCCAGCAGCGGACAGTTTCACGAGCAGTACTTC

V: TRBV7-9
size: .
J: TRBJ1-2
D: .
CDR3: CSSSLVAGGYGYTF
DNA: TGTTCCAGCAGCTTAGTGGCGGGTGGCTATGGCTACACCTTC

V: TRBV6-5
size: .
J: TRBJ2-3
D: .
CDR3: CASSSPLSGTQYF
DNA: TGTGCCAGCAGTTCCCCTCTTTCGGGTACGCAGTATTTT

V: TRBV6-6
size: .
J: TRBJ2-7
D: TRBD2
CDR3: CASSGLAPAYEQYF
DNA: TGTGCCAGCAGCGGACTAGCGCCTGCCTACGAGCAGTACTTC

V: TRBV19
size: few
J: TRBJ2-3
D: .
CDR3: CASSIDPGADTQYF
DNA: TGTGCCAGTAGTATAGATCCAGGGGCAGATACGCAGTATTTT

V: TRBV2
size: .
J: TRBJ1-2
D: .
CDR3: CASSEGFGWGGGYGYTF
DNA: TGTGCCAGCAGTGAAGGGTTCGGGTGGGGAGGAGGGTATGGCTACACCTTC

V: TRBV7-8
size: once
J: TRBJ1-1
D: .
CDR3: CASSGSLMNTEAFF
DNA: TGTGCCAGCAGCGGATCACTAATGAACACTGAAGCTTTCTTT

V: TRBV5-1
size: .
J: TRBJ2-1
D: TRBD2
CDR3: CASSFVSSGEIDEQFF
DNA: TGCGCCAGCAGCTTTGTGTCTAGCGGGGAGATCGATGAGCAGTTCTTC

V: TRBV9
size: few
J: TRBJ2-2
D: .
CDR3: CASSVDGSIPGELFF
DNA: TGTGCCAGCAGCGTTGACGGGAGTATCCCCGGGGAGCTGTTTTTT

V: TRBV11-3
size: .
J: TRBJ2-3
D: .
CDR3: CASSLSSVTDTQYF
DNA: TGTGCCAGCAGCTTATCTAGCGTCACAGATACGCAGTATTTT

V: TRBV10-3
size: .
J: TRBJ2-2
D: TRBD2
CDR3: CAISESGRAAGELFF
DNA: TGTGCCATCAGTGAGAGCGGGAGGGCCGCCGGGGAGCTGTTTTTT

V: TRBV25-1
size: .
J: TRBJ2-5
D: .
CDR3: CASSEVSRETQYF
DNA: TGTGCCAGCAGTGAGGTCTCTCGGGAGACCCAGTACTTC

V: TRBV4-2
size: .
J: TRBJ2-7
D: TRBD2
CDR3: CASSQPSGGYEQYF
DNA: TGTGCCAGCAGCCAGCCTAGCGGAGGTTACGAGCAGTACTTC

V: TRBV6-1
size: .
J: TRBJ2-7
D: .
CDR3: CASHATGLGSYEQYF
DNA: TGTGCCAGCCACGCTACAGGCCTGGGTTCCTACGAGCAGTACTTC

V: TRBV4-2
size: .
J: TRBJ1-3
D: .
CDR3: CASSQDRVGNTIYF
DNA: TGTGCCAGCAGCCAAGACAGGGTTGGAAACACCATATATTTT

V: TRBV21-1
size: few
J: TRBJ1-3
D: .
CDR3: CASSGSGNTIYF
DNA: TGTGCCAGCTCAGGGTCTGGAAACACCATATATTTT

V: TRBV9
size: .
J: TRBJ2-6
D: TRBD1
CDR3: CASSSRSTGGANPSGANVLTF
DNA: TGTGCCAGCAGCTCCCGTTCGACAGGGGGCGCGAACCCCTCTGGGGCCAACGTCCTGACTTTC

V: TRBV6-5
size: once
J: TRBJ1-4
D: .
CDR3: CASSPSWTAEKLFF
DNA: TGTGCCAGCAGTCCCTCTTGGACAGCGGAAAAACTGTTTTTT

V: TRBV10-3
size: .
J: TRBJ1-2
D: .
CDR3: CAIGAGGYTF
DNA: TGTGCCATCGGGGCAGGAGGCTACACCTTC

V: TRBV29-1
size: .
J: TRBJ1-1
D: .
CDR3: CSTFHAQGGTEAFF
DNA: TGCAGCACCTTTCACGCCCAGGGTGGCACTGAAGCTTTCTTT

V: TRBV29-1
size: .
J: TRBJ2-7
D: .
CDR3: CTEPTGTPLCKDPYEQYF
DNA: TGCACCGAACCGACCGGGACACCCCTATGTAAGGACCCCTACGAGCAGTACTTC

V: TRBV4-1
size: .
J: TRBJ2-1
D: TRBD2
CDR3: CASSPAGGFYNEQFF
DNA: TGCGCCAGCAGCCCCGCGGGAGGCTTCTACAATGAGCAGTTCTTC

V: TRBV18
size: .
J: TRBJ2-3
D: .
CDR3: CASPPSGQVTHRGSTDTQYF
DNA: TGTGCCAGCCCACCAAGCGGACAGGTGACTCACCGGGGGTCCACAGATACGCAGTATTTT

V: TRBV11-3
size: .
J: TRBJ2-1
D: .
CDR3: CASSLSAEDEQFF
DNA: TGTGCCAGCAGCTTAAGCGCGGAGGATGAGCAGTTCTTC

V: TRBV10-2
size: .
J: TRBJ2-7
D: TRBD2
CDR3: CASSSTSGSLSYEQYF
DNA: TGCGCCAGCAGTTCGACTAGCGGGAGCCTGTCCTACGAGCAGTACTTC

V: TRBV2
size: few
J: TRBJ1-5
D: .
CDR3: CASSEERGGYQPQHF
DNA: TGTGCCAGCAGTGAAGAGCGTGGCGGTTATCAGCCCCAGCATTTT

V: TRBV29-1
size: .
J: TRBJ2-7
D: .
CDR3: CSVDLGQGYEQYF
DNA: TGCAGCGTTGACTTAGGACAAGGGTACGAGCAGTACTTC

V: TRBV7-9
size: .
J: TRBJ1-2
D: .
CDR3: CASSKEGGSYGYTF
DNA: TGTGCCAGCAGCAAAGAAGGAGGAAGCTATGGCTACACCTTC

V: TRBV18
size: .
J: TRBJ1-5
D: .
CDR3: CASSLTEINQPQHF
DNA: TGTGCCAGCTCACTGACAGAAATCAATCAGCCCCAGCATTTT

V: TRBV5-6
size: once
J: TRBJ1-2
D: TRBD1
CDR3: CASSSNLGQGGYTF
DNA: TGTGCCAGCAGCTCAAACCTTGGACAGGGGGGCTACACCTTC

V: TRBV6-5
size: .
J: TRBJ2-7
D: .
CDR3: CASSYLRGRQYF
DNA: TGTGCCAGCAGTTACTTACGGGGGAGGCAGTACTTC

V: TRBV15
size: .
J: TRBJ1-1
D: TRBD1
CDR3: CATSGDRGQNTEAFF
DNA: TGTGCCACCAGCGGGGACAGGGGACAAAACACTGAAGCTTTCTTT

V: TRBV19
size: .
J: TRBJ2-2
D: .
CDR3: CASSRTVTGELFF
DNA: TGTGCCAGTAGCCGGACAGTCACCGGGGAGCTGTTTTTT

V: TRBV7-9
size: .
J: TRBJ1-4
D: TRBD1
CDR3: CASSLEGAVGGFNEKLFF
DNA: TGTGCCAGCAGCTTGGAGGGGGCAGTTGGGGGCTTTAATGAAAAACTGTTTTTT